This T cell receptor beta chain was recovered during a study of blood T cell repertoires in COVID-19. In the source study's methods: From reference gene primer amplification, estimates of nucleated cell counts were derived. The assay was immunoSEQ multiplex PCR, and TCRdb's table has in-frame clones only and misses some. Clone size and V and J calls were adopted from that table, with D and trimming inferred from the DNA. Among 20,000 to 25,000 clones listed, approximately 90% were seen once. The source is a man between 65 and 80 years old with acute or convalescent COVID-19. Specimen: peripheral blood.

The CDR3 nucleotides read TGTGCCATCAGTGCAGGGGGTGAAAAACTGTTTTTT. Translation gives CAISAGGEKLFF. This chain joins TRBV10-3 and TRBJ1-4; TRBD1 agrees at 7 bases. The CDR3 is 12 amino acids. The V segment lost 4 bases and the J segment 7 bases; nucleotides outside the gene matches: 0. CDR1 is ENHRY, CDR2 SYGVKD, per germline.